One and the same sample provided the 27 T cell receptor beta chains below, sequenced in a study of vaccination and CD4 T cells after COVID-19. Oncomine TCR Beta short-read sequencing was applied to DNA from cultured CD4+ T cells. TCRdb re-called the PCR reads through MiXCR, storing one row per CDR3 protein. This sample carries about 16,000 distinct CDR3 sequences, 45% to 55% of them seen once, and the ten largest clones take about 11%. Treatment described: roughly 10-day PBMC culture with coronavirus spike peptide pools or control peptides (ViraFEST assay). The antigens for these receptors are not known. Sequenced sample: CD4+ T cells from blood, cultured in vitro. Receptors were obtained from a human donor who had recovered from COVID-19.

This clonotype was seen a handful of times. This CDR3 reads CASSEAGRGGYTF. The CDR3 coding sequence is TGTGCCAGCAGTGAAGCGGGAAGGGGAGGCTACACCTTC. V and J are TRBV2 and TRBJ1-2; a possible D gene is TRBD1 (5 bases). Germline V lookup: CDR1 SNHLY, CDR2 FYNNEI. The CDR3 is 13 amino acids. The ends were cut back, 0 bases at V and 8 bases at J, with 10 bases in the middle.

This chain joins TRBV10-3 and TRBJ1-2; TRBD1 might be the D (5 bases). The ends were cut back, 6 bases at V and 3 bases at J, with 14 bases in the middle. Germline-derived CDR1 and CDR2 are ENHRY and SYGVKD. The CDR3 runs 14 residues. The CDR3 nucleotides are TGTGCCATCAGGGACCGGGGCCTAGACTATGGCTACACCTTC. Its protein product is CAIRDRGLDYGYTF.

J is TRBJ1-1 and V is TRBV6-5; TRBD1 agrees at 9 bases. Germline-derived CDR1 and CDR2 are MNHEY and SVGAGI. After removal of 1 base from V and 6 bases from J, the junction contained 9 bases not matched to a gene. CDR3 length: 16 residues. The CDR3 loop is CASSYYGQGYSAEAFF. The CDR3 region has the DNA TGTGCCAGCAGTTACTACGGACAGGGGTATAGCGCTGAAGCTTTCTTT.

The chain carries TRBV27 and TRBJ2-2, with 9 bases lining up with TRBD1. Germline V gives CDR1 MNHEY, CDR2 SMNVEV (reference sequence). This CDR3 region has 17 residues. V lost 4 bases and J lost 9; bases outside the gene matches: 15. The DNA for the CDR3 is TGTGCCAGCAGTTCCACCACTCGGGACAGGGAAAAGCGGGAGCTGTTTTTT. Residues: CASSSTTRDREKRELFF.

This clonotype was counted only a few times. V gene TRBV12-3 or TRBV12-4 combines with J gene TRBJ1-2, with 9 bases fitting TRBD1. V dropped 7 bases and J dropped 8; count of bases not matched to a gene: 11. This CDR3 contains 14 residues. CDR3 coding DNA: TGTGCCAGCACCCCGACAGGGGGGGGTTGGGGCTACACCTTC. Its translation: CASTPTGGGWGYTF.

The chain has TRBV7-3 and TRBJ2-2, with D unclear. This CDR3 spans 14 amino acids. Trimming took 3 bases from V and 1 from J, leaving 6 bases between them. The germline gives CDR1 SGHTA, CDR2 FQGTGA. The CDR3 DNA reads as TGTGCCAGCAGCTTCGGATGGAACACCGGGGAGCTGTTTTTT. This translates into CASSFGWNTGELFF.

CDR3 nucleotide sequence: TGTGCCAGCAGCTTACAGCGGACGGGCGGAAACACCATATATTTT. Its translation: CASSLQRTGGNTIYF. The chain uses TRBV7-2 and TRBJ1-3; unclear D gene. V lost 2 bases and J 4 bases, leaving 12 bases between the germline ends. The germline V gene has CDR1 SGHTA and CDR2 FQGNSA. This CDR3 spans 15 amino acids.

This clonotype was counted a single time. V and J are TRBV18 and TRBJ1-5, with 7 bases aligning to TRBD1. Germline CDR1 is KGHSH and CDR2 is LQKENI. The CDR3 is 14 amino acids. With 6 bases clipped from V and 6 bases from J, the junction kept 8 bases outside the gene matches. The CDR3 loop reads CASSTDRVGQPQHF. The CDR3 bases are TGTGCCAGCTCGACCGACAGGGTTGGTCAGCCCCAGCATTTT.

The chain uses TRBV7-9 and TRBJ1-2; a weak D match, TRBD1 (5 bases). The CDR3 is 14 amino acids. Trimming removed 5 bases at V and 8 bases at J, with 18 bases between. Germline-derived CDR1 and CDR2 are SEHNR and FQNEAQ (reference sequence). CDR3 protein: CASSGRGAGEGYTF. DNA for the CDR3: TGTGCCAGCAGCGGACGCGGGGCTGGCGAGGGCTACACCTTC.

The chain carries TRBV5-1 and TRBJ1-3; D gene uncertain. The CDR3 covers 15 residues. CDR1 and CDR2 from the germline V gene are SGHRS and YFSETQ. Trimming left V 2 bases short and J 1 base short, with 10 bases between. Written as DNA, the CDR3 is TGCGCCAGCAGCTTCAACGGGGAATCTGGAAACACCATATATTTT. Its translation: CASSFNGESGNTIYF. Full variable domain (rest looked up from reference TRBV5-1 and TRBJ1-3): KAGVTQTPRYLIKTRGQQVTLSCSPISGHRSVSWYQQTPGQGLQFLFEYFSETQRNKGNFPGRFSGRQFSNSRSEMNVSTLELGDSALYLCASSFNGESGNTIYFGEGSWLTVV.

The chain links TRBV11-3 to TRBJ2-3; the match to TRBD2 covers 9 bases. V lost 1 base, J lost 0 bases, and 5 bases stayed unmatched. This CDR3 spans 17 amino acids. Per germline, CDR1 SGHNT and CDR2 YENEEA. The CDR3 DNA sequence: TGTGCCAGCAGCTTAGGGACGACTAGCGGTAGCACAGATACGCAGTATTTT. This gives the protein CASSLGTTSGSTDTQYF.

This clonotype was seen a few times. This chain connects TRBV20-1 to TRBJ1-2; D is uncertain. From germline, CDR1 is DFQATT and CDR2 SNEGSKA (reference sequence). The CDR3 runs 12 residues. The V end lost 6 bases, the J end lost 8 bases, and 16 bases lay between the germline ends. CDR3 coding DNA: TGCAGTGCAGTCGGTGACCGAGGGGGCTACACCTTC. Translating it yields CSAVGDRGGYTF.

This chain connects TRBV6-1 to TRBJ1-1; tentative D call: TRBD1 (5 bases). Germline loops: CDR1 MNHNS, CDR2 SASEGT. V lost 7 bases and J 8 bases, leaving 14 bases between the germline ends. The CDR3 totals 12 residues. The CDR3 DNA sequence: TGTGCCAGCATCCCCGGGGGTGCGGAAGCTTTCTTT. Encoded protein: CASIPGGAEAFF.

In this sample, this clonotype turned up a few times. The V gene is TRBV24-1, the J gene TRBJ2-1; 15 bases fit TRBD2. The CDR3 is 17 residues long. The junction had 5 bases not matched to a gene; V was cut back by 2 bases and J by 7 bases. CDR1 is KGHDR, CDR2 SFDVKD, per germline. CDR3 bases: TGTGCCACCAGTGATTCGGGACTAGCGGGAGGATGGAATGAGCAGTTCTTC. This codes for CATSDSGLAGGWNEQFF.

This clonotype came up once. The chain carries TRBV7-9 and TRBJ2-1, with 10 positions matching TRBD1. Per the germline V gene, CDR1 is SEHNR and CDR2 is FQNEAQ (reference sequence). The CDR3 extends over 15 amino acids. The trim removed 1 base at V and 9 bases at J, leaving 6 bases unmatched. This CDR3 is CASSLGQGAPSEQFF. Here the CDR3 DNA reads TGTGCCAGCAGCTTAGGACAGGGGGCCCCCAGTGAGCAGTTCTTC.

This chain joins TRBV6-5 and TRBJ2-3; D might be TRBD2 (5 bases). Germline CDR1 and CDR2: MNHEY and SVGAGI. The CDR3 is made up of 15 amino acids. Deletions cut 2 bases from V and 0 bases from J, with 9 bases between. The CDR3 region is CASSYGGTSTDTQYF. CDR3 DNA sequence: TGTGCCAGCAGTTACGGAGGTACTAGCACAGATACGCAGTATTTT.

The DNA of the CDR3 is TGTGCCAGCATCGAGAACGGGGGATCACCCCTCCACTTT. This codes for CASIENGGSPLHF. The chain couples TRBV6-1 to TRBJ1-6; D possibly corresponds to TRBD1 (5 bases). Trimming cost V 7 bases and J 10 bases, with 14 bases left between them. Germline CDR1 and CDR2: MNHNS and SASEGT. This CDR3 is built from 13 residues.

This clonotype appeared a few times. This chain joins TRBV16 and TRBJ1-1; D gene ambiguous. The CDR3 sequence is 13 residues long. The germline V gene encodes CDR1 KGHSY and CDR2 FQNENV. Trimming removed 2 bases at V and 0 bases at J, with 4 bases between. The CDR3: CASSQKVNTEAFF. The CDR3 DNA follows: TGTGCCAGCAGCCAAAAGGTGAACACTGAAGCTTTCTTT.

This rearrangement joins TRBV7-2 to TRBJ2-7, with D perhaps given as TRBD1 or TRBD2 (5 bases each). The length of the CDR3 is 15 residues. The V gene's germline CDR1 is SGHTA and CDR2 FQGNSA. V lost 4 bases and J 3 bases, leaving 16 bases between the germline ends. CDR3 nucleotide sequence: TGTGCCAGCAGCTCAAGAGGGACCTATAGCTACGAGCAGTACTTC. The encoded protein is CASSSRGTYSYEQYF.

This clonotype was seen a handful of times. The genes are TRBV6-1 and TRBJ2-7; 9 bases agree with TRBD2. CDR1 and CDR2 from the germline V gene are MNHNS and SASEGT. The CDR3 has 17 residues. The junction had 16 bases not matched to a gene; V was cut back by 8 bases and J by 2 bases. The CDR3 coding sequence is TGTGCCAGCCGGGCCTCGTTCGGCGGGAGGGGGCCCTACGAGCAGTACTTC. It is translated as CASRASFGGRGPYEQYF.

The genes are TRBV19 and TRBJ2-7, with D perhaps assigned TRBD1 or TRBD2 (5 bases each). The CDR3 is 14 amino acids. Germline V gene data show CDR1 as LNHDA and CDR2 as SQIVND (reference sequence). Between the trimmed V and J ends, which lost 3 bases and 3 bases, there was a span of 12 bases. CDR3 sequence reads: CASSIWGPHYEQYF. DNA of the CDR3: TGTGCCAGTAGTATCTGGGGACCCCACTACGAGCAGTACTTC.

The sample holds a few counts of this clonotype. This chain joins TRBV24-1 and TRBJ2-1, with 11 bases identical to TRBD2. The germline CDR1 and CDR2 sequences are KGHDR and SFDVKD. Trimming at V came to 7 bases and at J to 4 bases, leaving 8 bases not matched to a gene. The CDR3 is 16 residues long. The CDR3 bases are TGTGCCACCAGCCGGGGGGGGACTAGCGGTTACAATGAGCAGTTCTTC. The encoded protein is CATSRGGTSGYNEQFF.

V usage is TRBV19 and J usage is TRBJ1-2; no clear D gene. Germline V CDR1 and CDR2: LNHDA, SQIVND (reference sequence). The CDR3 consists of 13 residues. V lost 3 bases to trimming and J lost 7 bases, with 12 bases between them. As DNA, the CDR3 is TGTGCCAGTAGTATTCCTGGGTCGGGTGGCTACACCTTC. It encodes CASSIPGSGGYTF.

This rearrangement joins TRBV7-2 to TRBJ1-2, with a possible D match to TRBD1 (6 bases). This CDR3 has 16 amino acids. The V gene lost 3 bases and the J gene lost 7 bases, with 21 bases spanning the gap. CDR1 and CDR2 from the germline V gene are SGHTA and FQGNSA. The CDR3 nucleotides are TGTGCCAGCAGCTTCACCGACAGGCCAGCTATAGGTGGCTACACCTTC. The encoded protein is CASSFTDRPAIGGYTF. The whole variable domain, filled in from reference TRBV7-2 and TRBJ1-2, reads GAGVSQSPSNKVTEKGKDVELRCDPISGHTALYWYRQSLGQGLEFLIYFQGNSAPDKSGLPSDRFSAERTGGSVSTLTIQRTQQEDSAVYLCASSFTDRPAIGGYTFGSGTRLTVV.

This chain uses TRBV7-8 with TRBJ2-3; maybe TRBD2 (6 bases). V was shortened by 5 bases and J by 8 bases, with 20 bases between the two germline ends. The CDR3 is 15 residues long. CDR1 is SGHVS, CDR2 FQNEAQ, per germline. CDR3 amino acids: CASSPNGGVQGTQYF. In DNA, the CDR3 is TGTGCCAGCAGCCCTAACGGCGGGGTGCAGGGTACGCAGTATTTT.

The rearrangement uses TRBV7-2 and TRBJ2-5; 8 nucleotides line up with TRBD1. The V and J ends lost 1 base and 7 bases, in that order; junction bases with no gene match: 2. Germline values: CDR1 SGHTA, CDR2 FQGNSA. This CDR3 is 13 amino acids long. The CDR3 protein is CASSLGTGRTQYF. Written as DNA, the CDR3 is TGTGCCAGCAGCTTAGGGACAGGGAGGACCCAGTACTTC.

The rearrangement joins TRBV2 to TRBJ1-2; unclear D gene. This CDR3 has 14 residues. Germline V gives CDR1 SNHLY, CDR2 FYNNEI. V lost 5 bases and J lost 4, with 14 bases in between. The CDR3 region is CASSRRGVSYGYTF. CDR3 in DNA: TGTGCCAGCAGTCGACGTGGGGTTTCCTATGGCTACACCTTC.